This T cell receptor (beta chain) originates from a study of cytomegalovirus exposure and HLA in healthy donors. The CDR3 spans 14 residues. The V end was cut by 0 bases, the J end by 2 bases, with 8 bases between. Germline lookup yields CDR1 SGHRS and CDR2 YFSETQ. The PCR had 60 Vbeta and 13 Jbeta primers. Libraries were prepared by immunoSEQ multiplex PCR; TCRdb keeps only in-frame clonotypes and omits some of them. The sample comprises about 100,000 clones, 82% of which are singletons, and 2% to 3% rests with the top ten. Material: PBMCs. The chain employs TRBV5-1 and TRBJ1-2; D uncertain. This TCR derives from a man between 25 and 39 years old in good health and CMV-seropositive. Written as DNA, the CDR3 is TGCGCCAGCAGCTTGGGGGAGGGAAACTATGGCTACACCTTC. Its translation: CASSLGEGNYGYTF.